This TCR beta chain was recorded in a study of blood T cell repertoires in COVID-19. In the authors' methods: Counts of nucleated cells, estimated from reference gene primer amplification, were obtained. Data came from immunoSEQ multiplex PCR; TCRdb stores just in-frame clones and leaves some out. The V and J calls and clone size come from that table; D and trimming were worked out from the DNA. Among more than 110,000 clones listed, just over 85% were seen once. Source material: PBMCs or T cells enriched from blood (not recorded which). This clonotype originated in a man aged 45-60 years who had recovered from COVID-19.

CDR3 loop: CASSLFSGQNQPQHF. In DNA form, the CDR3 reads TGTGCCAGCAGCTTGTTTAGTGGACAGAATCAGCCCCAGCATTTT. The V gene is TRBV5-5, the J gene TRBJ1-5; maybe TRBD1 (6 bases). Germline loops: CDR1 SGHKS, CDR2 YYEKEE (reference sequence). Deletions cut 1 base from V and 4 bases from J, with 12 bases between. The length of the CDR3 is 15 residues.